A single T cell receptor beta chain is shown here with its context. MiXCR, applied by TCRdb to the RT-PCR reads, yields one record per CDR3 protein. The sample holds hundreds of thousands of distinct CDR3 sequences, approximately 14% seen once. The TCR originated in a female donor in good health, serving as a healthy control. The sample was memory CD4+ T cells from blood.

In nucleotides, the CDR3 is TGCGCCAGCAGCGCCGGACTGTCGAGCTCTGGGGCCAACGTCCTGACTTTC. Translated: CASSAGLSSSGANVLTF. The chain uses TRBV5-1 and TRBJ2-6, with a tentative D call TRBD2 (5 bases). This CDR3 is built from 17 residues. Looked up from germline, CDR1 is SGHRS and CDR2 is YFSETQ. Trimming took off 4 bases at V and 0 bases at J, with 14 bases between the two ends. The full variable domain, completed using reference TRBV5-1 and TRBJ2-6, is KAGVTQTPRYLIKTRGQQVTLSCSPISGHRSVSWYQQTPGQGLQFLFEYFSETQRNKGNFPGRFSGRQFSNSRSEMNVSTLELGDSALYLCASSAGLSSSGANVLTFGAGSRLTVL.